This T cell receptor beta chain was sequenced in a study of shared clonotypes between healthy human individuals. In the study overall: The donor pool was made up of two women and a few men aged 18 to 49.

Sequencing used immunoSEQ multiplex PCR; TCRdb keeps in-frame clones, though not all of them. This sample has about 590,000 clones, with around 95% found just once. Study results and caveats: Between a handful of donors, naive CD4 clonotypes were shared at a level of about 5%.

This clone has a handful of counts. Its target is unknown. CDR3 length: 13 residues. Germline values: CDR1 SQVTM, CDR2 ANQGSEA. V shed 4 bases and J shed 1 base, with 10 bases lying between them. CD45RO-negative CD8 cells positively selected for CCR7 made up the naive population, which excluded terminally differentiated effector memory CD45RA+ cells. Sequencing input: naive CD8+ T cells sorted from blood. The sequence came from a woman in her 30s in good health. The J gene is TRBJ1-1, the V gene TRBV29-1; D call uncertain. The CDR3 sequence is CSVGIGKNTEAFF. The CDR3 DNA is TGCAGCGTTGGCATCGGGAAGAACACTGAAGCTTTCTTT.